This TCR beta chain originates from a study of blood T cells in healthy people across ages (dated by TCRdb to between 2015 and 2017). The study in broad terms: In model experiments, roughly one uniquely barcoded TCR beta cDNA molecule per two T cells was captured by template switching. Four age groups were formed from the donors: young (average approximately 15 years), middle-aged (more than 35), aged (approximately 60) and long-lived (about 80). Two additional independent replicas of 1 million unique cDNA reads from the same blood draw were analyzed for two donors (one aged 18 to 30 and one aged 80 or older). Using deep sequencing normalized with unique cDNA molecular identifiers, the study measured how TCR beta repertoire diversity changes with age. Donors of different ages were randomly distributed across sequencing lanes to avoid experimental bias.

The library was produced with 5' RACE. The instrument given in TCRdb is Illumina HiSeq 2500. A second PCR of roughly 6 to 11 cycles was run with a J-beta primer mix and a sample-barcoded 5' primer. Each TCR beta cDNA molecule received a unique molecular identifier from a template-switch 5' adaptor carrying 12 random nucleotides. Each sample yielded at least 2.5 million CDR3-containing paired-end reads. The Mint cDNA synthesis kit, primed by a TRBC-specific oligonucleotide, was used to synthesize first-strand cDNA from all RNA. Following uracil-DNA glycosylase treatment, all cDNA underwent a first 18-cycle PCR with the universal primers M1SS and BC2_uni_R. Per the source publication's procedure: Each sample was normalized by randomly selecting 1 million high-quality reads, each carrying a distinct molecular identifier. Instead of being binned into consensus sequences, reads with shared molecular identifiers were discarded. MiTCR, run with a Q25 quality threshold and the strictest error-elimination algorithm, handled CDR3 identification, clonotype clustering and error correction. A nonparametric unseen species model with Euler transformation was used to estimate a lower bound on total TCR beta diversity. The raw public data were reprocessed by TCRdb itself: fastp quality trimming at Q25, MiXCR clonotype calling, in-frame beta chains only. Every entry covers one CDR3 protein and lists the most common genes and DNA from its rows. TCRdb, not the authors, supplied the V and J calls. Here the sample has 1.5 million to 1.8 million distinct CDR3 sequences; roughly 43% occur a single time. Clones ranked in the top ten supply more than 4% of the sample.

Donors were around 37 systemically healthy Caucasian individuals from Russia aged roughly 6 to 90 years. About 9.6 milliliters of peripheral blood were collected from each donor into EDTA-treated Vacutainer tubes. Ficoll-Paque density-gradient centrifugation was used to isolate PBMCs, with at least 6.5 million obtained per sample. Total RNA, at least 6 micrograms per sample, was extracted from PBMCs with Trizol reagent. For every donor, flow cytometry on a PBMC aliquot measured the percentage of naive CD45RAhigh/CD27high T cells. Reading the germline V gene gives CDR1 SGHTA and CDR2 FQGNSA. Relative to germline, V is 5 bases shorter and J is 3 bases shorter, with 17 bases between their ends. From cysteine to phenylalanine, the CDR3 is 16 amino acids long. Of the read, only the CDR3 DNA is kept; its 48 bases are in frame from base 1. Overall study results and their limits: There was a strong correlation between observed TCR beta diversity and the percentage of naive T cells measured by flow cytometry. Estimates of total diversity based on one million sequenced T cells were regarded as lower bounds and as underestimates. As age increased, observed TCR beta diversity per million T cells dropped in a roughly linear way, and a significant reduction was already evident by age 40. Donor CMV infection status was unknown, potentially confounding age-related changes in expanded clonotypes. Conclusive comparison of naive and antigen-experienced compartments was prevented by the profiling of bulk unsorted PBMCs. Compared with the aged group, the long-lived group had more naive CD4+ T cells, fewer expanded clones and increased TCR diversity, a pattern suggesting age selection.

Concerning this clonotype itself: What antigen it recognizes has not been identified. The sample holds no much larger clone one base away, and base qualities are not on file.

Specimen: blood. This sequence uses TRBV7-2 and TRBJ2-1; the D gene is perhaps TRBD1, from 6 matching bases. This receptor was identified in a woman between 18 and 29 years old in good health. DNA sequence: TGTGCCAGCAGCGCCCTCGGGACACTATTCTACAATGAGCAGTTCTTC. This translates into CASSALGTLFYNEQFF.